Listed below are T cell receptor beta chains from one sample, sequenced in a study of shared clonotypes between healthy human individuals. Sequencing used immunoSEQ multiplex PCR; TCRdb keeps in-frame clones, though not all of them. This table holds about 1.5 million clones, roughly 97% found once. Sequences were obtained from naive CD4+ T cells sorted from blood. The receptors shown here come from a man in his thirties or forties in good health. Each CDR3 is given with its conserved first and last residue. A D gene is named only where the DNA matches it firmly. A row's size may be missing; if present it is once, few, many or a size class.

>TRBV20-1|TRBJ1-1|.|.
TGCAGTGCCCGGAGAGGGGCTGAAGCTTTCTTT
CSARRGAEAFF
>TRBV6-5|TRBJ2-7|TRBD1|.
TGTGCCAGCAGGAGATCCCGGGACAGATCCTACGAGCAGTACTTC
CASRRSRDRSYEQYF
>TRBV18|TRBJ2-7|TRBD2|.
TGTGCCAGCTCACCAAGAACTAGCGGGAGTATCAACTACTACGAGCAGTACTTC
CASSPRTSGSINYYEQYF
>TRBV29-1|TRBJ1-2|.|.
TGCAGCGTGGGCGGGCGCTATGGCTACACCTTC
CSVGGRYGYTF
>TRBV9|TRBJ1-2|TRBD1|once
TGTGCCAGCAGCCCGGGACAGGGAGGGTGCACCTTC
CASSPGQGGCTF
>TRBV10-1|TRBJ1-4|.|.
TGCGCCAGCAGTGCCCAGACAGAGAGGCGAAAACTGTTTTTT
CASSAQTERRKLFF
>TRBV18|TRBJ2-3|.|.
TGTGCCAGCTCACCACCGACCGGATTCACAGATACGCAGTATTTT
CASSPPTGFTDTQYF
>TRBV27|TRBJ1-5|.|once
TGTGCCAGCAGACTTCAGGGCAGTCAGCCCCAGCATTTT
CASRLQGSQPQHF
>TRBV5-5|TRBJ2-1|.|.
TGTGCCAGCAGCTTGGCCGCTAGCTCCTACAATGAGCAGTTCTTC
CASSLAASSYNEQFF
>TRBV18|TRBJ2-3|TRBD1|.
TGTGCCAGCTCACCCCCTAAGGGGGCGGGCACAGATACGCAGTATTTT
CASSPPKGAGTDTQYF
>TRBV9|TRBJ1-2|.|.
TGTGCCAGCAGCCCCTCTCCCTGGGAGGGTATGGATGGCTACACCTTC
CASSPSPWEGMDGYTF
>TRBV7-3|TRBJ2-7|.|.
TGTGCCAGCAGCTTAACGGCGGTGAGCTCCTACGAGCAGTACTTC
CASSLTAVSSYEQYF